The next 20 T cell receptor beta chains were all read from a single sample in a study of T cells after somatic rescue of genetic block. Repertoires were generated with immunoSEQ multiplex PCR, while TCRdb's copy carries only in-frame clones and drops some. The table records 68,000 or so clones, approximately 90% of them present only once. Source material: peripheral blood mononuclear cells (PBMCs). Receptor source: a man aged 35-49 years.

In its sample, this clone was seen once. This chain uses TRBV4-1 with TRBJ2-1; no reliable D call. CDR3 length: 11 amino acids. The V gene's germline CDR1 is MGHRA and CDR2 YSYEKL. V was shortened by 5 bases and J by 13 bases, with 12 bases between the two germline ends. The CDR3 loop reads CASSAWTGQFF. In DNA, the CDR3 is TGCGCCAGCAGCGCATGGACCGGTCAGTTCTTC.

J is TRBJ2-1 and V is TRBV9, with 9 bases aligning to TRBD2. The CDR3 runs to 15 residues. Germline loops: CDR1 SGDLS, CDR2 YYNGEE. V dropped 0 bases and J dropped 4; count of bases not matched to a gene: 2. The CDR3 protein is CASSVGLAEYNEQFF. In nucleotides, the CDR3 is TGTGCCAGCAGCGTAGGACTAGCGGAATACAATGAGCAGTTCTTC. The full variable domain, in which reference TRBV9 and TRBJ2-1 provide the parts outside the CDR3, is DSGVTQTPKHLITATGQRVTLRCSPRSGDLSVYWYQQSLDQGLQFLIQYYNGEERAKGNILERFSAQQFPDLHSELNLSSLELGDSALYFCASSVGLAEYNEQFFGPGTRLTVL.

The chain combines TRBV6-1 with TRBJ2-5; the D is unclear. The DNA end favors TRBJ2-7, so the J call may be wrong. The CDR3 totals 12 residues. Germline V gene sequence: CDR1 MNHNS, CDR2 SASEGT. CDR3 region: CASSNQVYEQYF. CDR3 DNA sequence: TGTGCCAGCAGTAACCAGGTATACGAGCAGTACTTC.

This chain uses TRBV18 with TRBJ2-6; a weak D match, TRBD1 (6 bases). Between the trimmed V and J ends, which lost 3 bases and 13 bases, there was a span of 10 bases. The CDR3 runs to 12 residues. The germline V gene has CDR1 KGHSH and CDR2 LQKENI. The CDR3 sequence is CASSPGQGVLTF. In DNA, the CDR3 is TGTGCCAGCTCACCGGGGCAGGGGGTCCTGACTTTC.

This chain joins TRBV19 and TRBJ2-7; D is undetermined. There are 9 residues in the CDR3. Trimming shortened V by 6 bases and J by 7 bases, and 4 bases separated the two germline ends. CDR1 and CDR2 from the germline V gene are LNHDA and SQIVND (reference sequence). DNA of the CDR3: TGTGCCAGTAGAGAAGAGCAGTACTTC. As protein: CASREEQYF.

A note on this clone: One end of the junction fails to match germline, which may point to a read error. V and J are TRBV6-6 and TRBJ2-7; no reliable D call. The CDR3 runs 13 residues. Germline CDR1 reads MNHNY; CDR2 reads SVGAGI (reference sequence). The CDR3 is CASKSRSSYKQYF. In nucleotides, the CDR3 is TGTGCCAGCAAATCGCGCAGCTCCTACAAGCAGTACTTC.

CDR3 in amino acids: CASSEVSPRAEAFF. Written as DNA, the CDR3 is TGTGCCAGCAGTGAAGTCTCCCCTCGCGCTGAAGCTTTCTTT. The chain employs TRBV4-2 and TRBJ1-1; no firm D call. This CDR3 has 14 amino acids. Germline lookup yields CDR1 LGHNA and CDR2 YNFKEQ. Trimming shortened V by 6 bases and J by 6 bases, and 17 bases separated the two germline ends.

The genes are TRBV27 and TRBJ2-1; D might be TRBD2 (6 bases). CDR1 is MNHEY and CDR2 is SMNVEV in the germline V gene (reference sequence). CDR3 size: 16 residues. Deletions cut 3 bases from V and 0 bases from J, with 12 bases between. The CDR3 loop reads CASSLRGSSSYNEQFF. CDR3 nucleotides: TGTGCCAGCAGTTTGCGGGGATCTAGCTCCTACAATGAGCAGTTCTTC.

The rearrangement links TRBV19 to TRBJ1-6; a weak D match, TRBD1 (6 bases). The CDR3 sequence is 17 residues long. V lost 1 base to trimming and J lost 10 bases, with 20 bases between them. Germline CDR1 reads LNHDA; CDR2 reads SQIVND (reference sequence). The CDR3 loop is CASSIVPGGSRNSPLHF. The CDR3 DNA sequence: TGTGCCAGTAGTATAGTCCCTGGGGGCAGTCGGAACTCACCCCTCCACTTT.

The chain uses TRBV7-9 and TRBJ2-3; 7 bases map to TRBD2. The CDR3 has 15 amino acids. The germline gives CDR1 SEHNR, CDR2 FQNEAQ (reference sequence). V trimming: 2 bases; J trimming: 5 bases; junction bases outside the gene matches: 7. CDR3 nucleotide sequence: TGTGCCAGCAGCTTAATTGCTAGCGGAGGAGATACGCAGTATTTT. Its protein product is CASSLIASGGDTQYF.

The chain couples TRBV19 to TRBJ1-6; 7 bases line up with TRBD1. J was trimmed by 5 bases and V by 5 bases; bases with no gene match: 6. The germline CDR1 and CDR2 sequences are LNHDA and SQIVND (reference sequence). This CDR3 has 15 amino acids. CDR3 amino acids: CASSSPGTDNSPLHF. CDR3 sequence (DNA): TGTGCCAGTAGTTCCCCGGGGACAGATAATTCACCCCTCCACTTT.

The genes are TRBV28 and TRBJ2-7; 7 bases line up with TRBD2. J lost 5 bases, V lost 7 bases, and 8 bases had no gene match. CDR3 length: 13 residues. Germline assignment: CDR1 MDHEN and CDR2 SYDVKM. The DNA of the CDR3 is TGTGCCAGCACTCCCAGCGGGATAAACGAGCAGTACTTC. This encodes CASTPSGINEQYF.

The V gene is TRBV7-2, the J gene TRBJ1-1, with D possibly TRBD1 on 5 matching bases. This CDR3 is 17 amino acids long. Germline CDR1 SGHTA, CDR2 FQGNSA. V lost 5 bases, J lost 4 bases, and 23 bases lay in between. CDR3 amino acids: CASSPRSSPLGATEAFF. Written as DNA, the CDR3 is TGTGCCAGCAGCCCCCGGTCGAGTCCCCTCGGGGCCACTGAAGCTTTCTTT.

This clone has a handful of counts. CDR3: CSVEGQGREAFF. The CDR3 DNA reads TGCAGCGTTGAGGGACAGGGGAGGGAAGCTTTCTTT. J is TRBJ1-1 and V is TRBV29-1; 10 bases agree with TRBD1. Unmatched junction bases numbered 3, after V lost 3 bases and J lost 8 bases. CDR1 SQVTM and CDR2 ANQGSEA come from the germline V gene. This CDR3 is 12 amino acids long.

The chain uses TRBV5-1 and TRBJ2-1; 10 nucleotides line up with TRBD2. The CDR3 extends over 16 amino acids. The germline V gene has CDR1 SGHRS and CDR2 YFSETQ. J lost 8 bases, V lost 0 bases, and 8 bases had no gene match. CDR3 nucleotide sequence: TGCGCCAGCAGCTTGGGAGGGACTAGCGTGGGCCATGAGCAGTTCTTC. This translates into CASSLGGTSVGHEQFF.

The genes are TRBV6-1 and TRBJ2-1, with TRBD2 matching 7 bases. The trim removed 3 bases at V and 6 bases at J, leaving 8 bases unmatched. Germline V gene data show CDR1 as MNHNS and CDR2 as SASEGT. The CDR3 length is 15 residues. CDR3 in DNA: TGTGCCAGCAGTGACGGCGGGAGTGGAAGCAATGAGCAGTTCTTC. It translates to CASSDGGSGSNEQFF.

This chain links TRBV11-3 with TRBJ2-5; D perhaps matches TRBD2 (6 bases). V was shortened by 5 bases and J by 4 bases, with 11 bases between the two germline ends. CDR3 length: 13 residues. The germline gives CDR1 SGHNT, CDR2 YENEEA. In DNA, the CDR3 is TGTGCCAGCAGCCCGACTAGGAGAGAGACCCAGTACTTC. Translating it yields CASSPTRRETQYF.

This clone came up once. J is TRBJ1-4 and V is TRBV18, with 8 positions matching TRBD1. The germline CDR1 and CDR2 sequences are KGHSH and LQKENI. CDR3 length: 15 residues. After removal of 3 bases from V and 3 bases from J, the junction contained 3 bases not matched to a gene. The CDR3 region has the DNA TGTGCCAGCTCACCGGACAGGGTGGCTAATGAAAAACTGTTTTTT. This sequence encodes CASSPDRVANEKLFF.

This clone was found a few times. The rearrangement joins TRBV28 to TRBJ2-4, with 10 positions matching TRBD2. J lost 2 bases, V lost 8 bases, and 15 bases had no gene match. Germline V gene sequence: CDR1 MDHEN, CDR2 SYDVKM. The CDR3 length is 18 residues. The DNA for the CDR3 is TGTGCCAGCGGACCGGGACTAGCGACTGTAGGAACCAAAAACATTCAGTACTTC. Its protein product is CASGPGLATVGTKNIQYF.

This clone was seen a few times. V and J are TRBV30 and TRBJ1-1; 8 bases are shared with TRBD1. This CDR3 comprises 17 residues. Trimming removed 2 bases from V and 6 bases from J; junction bases left unmatched: 17. Germline loops: CDR1 GTSNPN, CDR2 SVGIG (reference sequence). Written as DNA, the CDR3 is TGTGCCTGGAGTTCAACCGCCTGGACAGGGACGGAGGCTGAAGCTTTCTTT. Translating it yields CAWSSTAWTGTEAEAFF.